A single sample gave rise to the 10 T cell receptor beta chains below, sequenced in a study of Ad26.COV2.S vaccination and SARS-CoV-2 variants. Treatment denoted: 15 to 20 received Ad26.COV2.S at low or high dose, single or two shots; about 5 received placebo; per-sample allocation not given. Specimen acquisition occurred on day 63 following the initial vaccine or placebo injection. Produced via immunoSEQ multiplex PCR; TCRdb's table is partial and in-frame only. This table has about 420,000 clones, more than 75% appearing once. Sequencing used peripheral blood, obtained in a trial of Ad26.COV2.S vaccine versus placebo. Receptors were obtained from a person between 18 and 59 years old who received the Ad26.COV2.S COVID-19 vaccine or a placebo.

The chain couples TRBV11-2 to TRBJ1-1; D possibly corresponds to TRBD1 (5 bases). Trimming left V 5 bases short and J 2 bases short, with 18 bases between. The CDR3 consists of 16 residues. The germline CDR1 and CDR2 sequences are SGHAT and FQNNGV. The CDR3 DNA reads TGTGCCAGCAGCCCCAGGGCCCTAACAGCTAACACTGAAGCTTTCTTT. Translation: CASSPRALTANTEAFF. Combining the CDR3 with reference TRBV11-2 and TRBJ1-1 gives the whole variable domain EAGVAQSPRYKIIEKRQSVAFWCNPISGHATLYWYQQILGQGPKLLIQFQNNGVVDDSQLPKDRFSAERLKGVDSTLKIQPAKLEDSAVYLCASSPRALTANTEAFFGQGTRLTVV.

This sequence joins TRBV24-1 and TRBJ2-3; D is undetermined. Germline V gives CDR1 KGHDR, CDR2 SFDVKD. Trimming cost V 4 bases and J 4 bases, with 11 bases left between them. CDR3 length: 14 residues. The CDR3 sequence is CATSETSSPDTQYF. Written as DNA, the CDR3 is TGTGCCACCAGTGAGACCAGTTCCCCAGATACGCAGTATTTT.

The chain is built from TRBV28 and TRBJ2-4; D possibly matches TRBD1 or TRBD2 (6 bases each). Germline loops: CDR1 MDHEN, CDR2 SYDVKM. The CDR3 spans 17 residues. V lost 0 bases to trimming and J lost 0 bases, with 12 bases between them. Written as DNA, the CDR3 is TGTGCCAGCAGTTTATGGGGGGGCGATCTAGCCAAAAACATTCAGTACTTC. It codes for CASSLWGGDLAKNIQYF.

This chain uses TRBV7-3 with TRBJ2-1, with 10 bases aligning to TRBD1. This CDR3 has 19 amino acids. Per the germline V gene, CDR1 is SGHTA and CDR2 is FQGTGA. Trimming took 0 bases from V and 9 from J; bases not matched to a gene: 17. The CDR3 protein is CASSLTAPTGTGAWSEQFF. In DNA form, the CDR3 reads TGTGCCAGCAGCTTAACCGCTCCAACCGGGACAGGGGCGTGGAGTGAGCAGTTCTTC.

The gene calls are TRBV27 and TRBJ1-2, with D tentatively TRBD1 (6 bases). Trimming took 6 bases from V and 3 from J, leaving 17 bases between them. The germline V gene encodes CDR1 MNHEY and CDR2 SMNVEV (reference sequence). The CDR3 contains 15 residues. CDR3 bases: TGTGCCAGCAGACCTACGGGGGCGGGGTACTATGGCTACACCTTC. It translates to CASRPTGAGYYGYTF.

The chain links TRBV5-6 to TRBJ2-1; D tentatively reads TRBD1 or TRBD2 (5 bases each). This CDR3 comprises 15 residues. The V end lost 3 bases, the J end lost 0 bases, and 10 bases lay between the germline ends. Germline V CDR1 and CDR2: SGHDT, YYEEEE. This chain's CDR3 is CASSSGTASYNEQFF. CDR3 nucleotide sequence: TGTGCCAGCAGCTCCGGGACGGCCTCCTACAATGAGCAGTTCTTC. Complete variable domain (other parts from reference TRBV5-6 and TRBJ2-1): DAGVTQSPTHLIKTRGQQVTLRCSPKSGHDTVSWYQQALGQGPQFIFQYYEEEERQRGNFPDRFSGHQFPNYSSELNVNALLLGDSALYLCASSSGTASYNEQFFGPGTRLTVL.

V is TRBV4-1 and J is TRBJ2-4; 7 positions agree with TRBD1. Germline V gene lookup returns CDR1 MGHRA and CDR2 YSYEKL. Unmatched junction bases numbered 8, after V lost 1 base and J lost 11 bases. CDR3 length: 14 residues. CDR3 amino acids: CASSQGPGQTLQYF. CDR3 nucleotides: TGCGCCAGCAGCCAAGGACCGGGACAGACCCTTCAGTACTTC.

The chain joins TRBV20-1 to TRBJ1-5; D unresolved. The CDR3 sequence is 10 residues long. Germline lookup yields CDR1 DFQATT and CDR2 SNEGSKA (reference sequence). The CDR3 here is CSPSGQPQHF. The CDR3, as DNA: TGCAGCCCTAGCGGTCAGCCCCAGCATTTT.

This chain links TRBV11-2 with TRBJ2-7; D not certain. The CDR3 covers 13 residues. Trimming shortened V by 1 base and J by 3 bases, and 7 bases separated the two germline ends. Germline assignment: CDR1 SGHAT and CDR2 FQNNGV. The CDR3 DNA reads TGTGCCAGCAGCTTAGGGCAGAACTACGAGCAGTACTTC. It translates to CASSLGQNYEQYF. The whole variable domain, remainder taken from reference TRBV11-2 and TRBJ2-7, is EAGVAQSPRYKIIEKRQSVAFWCNPISGHATLYWYQQILGQGPKLLIQFQNNGVVDDSQLPKDRFSAERLKGVDSTLKIQPAKLEDSAVYLCASSLGQNYEQYFGPGTRLTVT.

V and J are TRBV28 and TRBJ1-6; D remains ambiguous. The CDR3 length is 15 residues. CDR1 is MDHEN and CDR2 is SYDVKM in the germline V gene. The V end was cut by 7 bases, the J end by 0 bases, with 10 bases between. This CDR3 reads CASTAASSYNSPLHF. The CDR3 DNA sequence: TGTGCCAGCACCGCTGCCAGCTCCTATAATTCACCCCTCCACTTT.